Below, 8 T cell receptor beta chains from the same sample are listed, as sequenced in a study of OX40 agonist ivuxolimab in advanced cancers. Library construction relied on the immunoSEQ multiplex PCR assay. TCRdb took this table from immuneACCESS and kept in-frame rearrangements with V and J called. Such tables lack part of the clones; where checked against another copy, unresolved V genes explain under half of the gap, and the rest is unexplained. Recorded for this sample are roughly 150,000 clones; roughly 94% of them occurred a single time. Of the sample, around 0.28% falls within the top ten clones. This sample comprised CD4+ or CD8+ T cells sorted from blood, obtained in a trial of the OX40 agonist ivuxolimab. These receptors originate from an adult with an advanced solid tumor such as melanoma, head and neck, liver or kidney cancer.

The V gene is TRBV7-2, the J gene TRBJ1-5, with D tentatively TRBD1 (6 bases). CDR1 SGHTA and CDR2 FQGNSA come from the germline V gene. The CDR3 totals 13 residues. The germline V and J ends were trimmed by 5 bases and 6 bases, with 11 bases remaining between them. The CDR3 here is CASSEQGTQPQHF. DNA of the CDR3: TGTGCCAGCAGCGAACAGGGAACTCAGCCCCAGCATTTT.

This clone was observed a handful of times. The gene calls are TRBV5-1 and TRBJ2-3; D tentatively fits TRBD1 or TRBD2 (5 bases each). The CDR3 sequence is 16 residues long. V lost 4 bases and J 5 bases, leaving 20 bases between the germline ends. The germline gives CDR1 SGHRS, CDR2 YFSETQ. CDR3 sequence: CASSPRDQKRGDTQYF. In DNA form, the CDR3 reads TGCGCCAGCAGCCCTCGGGACCAAAAACGGGGAGATACGCAGTATTTT.

The chain recombines TRBV5-1 with TRBJ2-1; D gene unclear. V dropped 0 bases and J dropped 0 bases, with 16 bases sitting between them. This CDR3 is 18 amino acids long. Germline V gene data show CDR1 as SGHRS and CDR2 as YFSETQ. The CDR3, as DNA: TGCGCCAGCAGCTTGGTTTCGCGGCAGTTGAGCTCCTACAATGAGCAGTTCTTC. It encodes CASSLVSRQLSSYNEQFF.

The chain combines TRBV5-1 with TRBJ2-1, with 10 positions matching TRBD1. The CDR3 runs 15 residues. Trimming took 4 bases from V and 3 from J; bases not matched to a gene: 4. Germline CDR1 SGHRS, CDR2 YFSETQ. The CDR3 DNA sequence: TGCGCCAGCAGCCTAGGACAGGGGGGCTACAATGAGCAGTTCTTC. Residues: CASSLGQGGYNEQFF.

The V and J genes are TRBV6-5 and TRBJ2-7, with 7 positions matching TRBD1. Germline V CDR1 and CDR2: MNHEY, SVGAGI. There are 15 residues in the CDR3. Trimming cost V 6 bases and J 0 bases; bases outside gene matches: 8. CDR3 in DNA: TGTGCCAGCAGACCCGGACAGGCCCGCTCCTACGAGCAGTACTTC. This sequence encodes CASRPGQARSYEQYF.

The chain is built from TRBV11-2 and TRBJ1-4; 7 positions match TRBD1. This CDR3 is 19 amino acids long. With V trimmed by 4 bases and J by 4 bases, 18 bases remained unmatched. The germline gives CDR1 SGHAT, CDR2 FQNNGV. CDR3 sequence (DNA): TGTGCCAGCAGCTCCCATAGAGGACAGGCTGGAGGGGTTAATGAAAAACTGTTTTTT. This codes for CASSSHRGQAGGVNEKLFF.

A single count supports this clone. The chain uses TRBV5-4 and TRBJ2-2, with D maybe TRBD2 (6 bases). This CDR3 is 15 amino acids long. Trimming shortened V by 4 bases and J by 6 bases, and 16 bases separated the two germline ends. From germline, CDR1 is SGHNT and CDR2 YYREEE (reference sequence). In DNA, the CDR3 is TGTGCCAGCAGCCAAGGAGGGGCGGAAGCCGGGGAGCTGTTTTTT. It translates to CASSQGGAEAGELFF.

The V and J genes are TRBV2 and TRBJ2-3; D gene ambiguous. V dropped 11 bases and J dropped 6 bases, with 15 bases sitting between them. The CDR3 runs to 12 residues. CDR1 is SNHLY, CDR2 FYNNEI, per germline. The CDR3 region has the DNA TGTGCCGGCCGGGCTCCGGAGGATACGCAGTATTTT. As protein: CAGRAPEDTQYF.